Detailed here is one T cell receptor beta chain. This receptor's antigen is unknown. Per-base qualities were not stored, and no clone one base away is much larger. From cysteine to phenylalanine, the CDR3 is 13 amino acids long. CDR3 DNA only is kept here, 39 bases in frame from base 1. The germline V gene (reference sequence) supplies CDR1 SEHNR and CDR2 FQNEAQ. The cohort consisted of some 730 healthy bone marrow donors. At the time of sampling, all cohort members were nominally healthy, though unrecorded immune exposures were likely present. The donor tested CMV seropositive, placing the donor among the 310 or so seropositive members of the cohort. A peripheral blood sample was provided by each donor, and peripheral blood mononuclear cells were used for TCR beta sequencing. Genomic DNA extraction from the blood cell samples was performed with the Qiagen DNeasy Blood Extraction Kit. Library preparation used the immunoSEQ multiplex PCR assay. The multiplex PCR relied on a mix of 60 forward primers for TCR Vbeta segments and 13 reverse primers for TCR Jbeta segments. A multiplex PCR assay on genomic DNA amplified the CDR3 region of rearranged TCR beta genes. The Illumina HiSeq System was used to sequence the amplified TCR beta libraries as 87-base-pair reads. In the source study's methods: In a later analysis, some 80 million unique TCR beta chains were counted across the 690 or so repertoires, and roughly 11 million of these chains were shared by at least two donors. Raw reads were error-corrected and collapsed into unique sequences with a nearest-neighbor algorithm that merged closely related sequences to remove PCR and sequencing errors. CDR3 sequences were aligned to IMGT reference sequences to assign V, D and J gene segments. Each retained sequence needed at least a six-nucleotide match to both a V gene segment and a J gene segment. A rearrangement counted as productive if the CDR3 had no stop codons and remained in frame with V and J, and every other rearrangement counted as non-productive. Following IMGT convention, CDR3 was defined as the stretch from the second conserved V-encoded cysteine to the conserved J-encoded phenylalanine. In an earlier analysis of 587 of the donors, sequences lacking an unambiguous match to a single V gene segment were excluded. In an earlier analysis of 450 to 750 of the donors, a V segment was called functional when productive rearrangements were above 56.7%, and segregating when the standard deviation between donors exceeded 5%. A statistical classification framework was built to diagnose cytomegalovirus status from the catalog of TCR beta chain sequences. In a later analysis, TCR nucleotide sequences were compared against IMGT/GENE-DB human TR gene sequences so that V and J genes could be assigned. In a later analysis, CDR3 sequences and most-parsimonious VDJ recombination scenarios were assigned using the TCRdist pipeline. In a later analysis, each TCR beta chain was defined by its CDR3 amino acid sequence together with its V-gene family, and reads without a unique V-gene family were excluded. As a way to deal with suspected cross-contamination and a sequencing artifact, a later analysis dropped 450 to 600 nucleotide sequences that were highly shared and had low generation probability. A later analysis calculated a clonal expansion index for each public chain from normalized within-repertoire ranks of inferred template counts. A later analysis computed generation probabilities with a VDJ recombination model fitted to out-of-frame rearrangements, and checked the results against IGoR. In a later analysis, TCR-TCR, TCR-HLA and TCR-CMV co-occurrence was scored with hypergeometric tests, and a repertoire-size bias correction was applied to TCR pairs. False discovery rates were estimated in a later analysis by permuting HLA or CMV assignments 20 times. In a later analysis, co-occurring TCRs were grouped using DBSCAN, with TCRdist sequence similarity added in when clustering inside HLA-allele-positive subsets. Repertoires with fewer than 30,000 or more than 120,000 public chains, plus five repertoires with anomalous nucleotide sharing, were excluded from co-occurrence clustering. What TCRdb holds here is the immuneACCESS table cut down to in-frame rearrangements. Part of the clones is not present; checked against another copy, under half of the missing clones reflect an unresolved V gene, and the others are unexplained. V and J calls and clone size are those listed in that table; D and trimming were worked out from the DNA. For this sample there are around 100,000 clones; roughly four fifths appear just once. The ten largest make up approximately 3% of the sample.

This sample is part of a study of cytomegalovirus exposure and HLA in healthy donors (dated by TCRdb to the late 2010s). Concerning the study at large: An earlier analysis of roughly 500 of the donors reported 276 Gb of sequence data and 117 million unique TCR beta sequences obtained from around 190 million T cells. About 310 gigabases of sequencing data and 80 million or so unique TCR sequences were included in an early release covering roughly 700 HLA-typed donors. The genetic ancestry cluster associated with self-reported Caucasian donors included around four fifths of the 398 genotyped donors. The study aimed to test whether signatures of past pathogen exposure could be identified by cataloging public T cell receptors. The study used immunosequencing to profile the T cell repertoires of more than 650 subjects and linked those repertoires to cytomegalovirus serostatus. Besides the first cohort of roughly 640 subjects, a separate validation cohort made up of 120 different subjects was used. High-throughput TCR immunosequencing, statistical association of individual TCRs with disease status, and machine learning were combined to predict cytomegalovirus infection status. A later analysis re-examined previously published TCR beta repertoires from more than 550 donors and added high-resolution HLA genotyping to investigate patterns of TCR occurrence. Rather than using new phenotypic data, the later analysis identified candidate immune exposures from TCR beta sequences and from how often those sequences occurred across donors. In an earlier analysis of several hundred of the donors, high-throughput TCR beta sequencing was used to judge whether each TCR beta V gene segment behaved as functional or pseudogenic. Donor age, sex, ethnicity and CMV serostatus were compiled alongside the repertoire data. In a later genetic analysis, genome-wide SNP genotypes for 398 of the 666 donors were used, and that subset was treated as a discovery cohort. All discovery cohort repertoires had been generated on a single sequencing platform. Class I and class II HLA loci were covered by the typing at four-digit resolution. Typing coverage varied by locus: roughly 620-640 donors for A, B, C, DRB1 and DQB1; more than 500 for DQA1; approximately 610 for DPA1; roughly 450 for DPB1. Roughly five DR-DQ haplotypes were handled as single units for association and clustering because linkage in the cohort was strong. Among some 400 genotyped donors of the cohort, an average of about 240,000 unique TCR beta nucleotide sequences were sequenced per donor, about a sixth of them non-productive. Study-wide findings and limitations: While some public TCRs were present in many individuals, most TCR sequences turned up only very rarely across donors. Sequencing depth was assumed to be roughly uniform across donors in the presence/absence analyses, though that assumption may not hold. In a later genetic analysis, fewer N-insertions in productive TCRs were reported among donors in an Asian-associated ancestry cluster than the roughly 670-donor mean. Several of the top co-occurrence clusters appeared to be linked to parvovirus B19, influenza, CMV and Epstein-Barr virus, according to a later analysis. V-gene and J-gene trimming of TCR beta chains was associated with a missense DCLRE1C variant in a later genetic analysis, and the association was replicated in an independent cohort. A later analysis found that HLA-associated TCR beta chains were more clonally expanded and had lower generation probabilities than equally common non-associated chains. Three of the identified cytomegalovirus-associated TCR beta chains were confirmed in vitro to be specific for cytomegalovirus antigens. According to the authors, the approach could potentially be generalized to other disease states and immunological phenotypes. An earlier analysis of 587 of the donors showed that most TCR beta V segments appeared in productive rearrangements either about 87% or about 30% of the time, which broadly matched IMGT annotations. HLA typing was unavailable for some donors at each locus, so association tests used only the typed subset. Cytomegalovirus status was reported to be diagnosed by the classifier with high specificity and sensitivity in both the original and validation cohorts. The 87-base-pair reads could not distinguish some IMGT-functional V segments, including TRBV6-2 and TRBV6-3, so those segments were excluded. Correlated functional status among segregating V segments might reflect linkage disequilibrium, but an unknown experimental factor could not be ruled out. In the study, approximately 160 TCR beta chains were listed as associated with cytomegalovirus. Because counts were too low, seventeen rarely observed V segments, including chromosome 9 orphons, were left out of the earlier analysis of about 620 of the donors. According to a later analysis, TCR association rates differed among HLA loci, with DRB1 alleles showing the most associated TCRs and HLA-C alleles showing the fewest. CMV serostatus was the only immune exposure information available for the cohort. In a later analysis, more than 15,000 TCR beta sequences were associated with specific HLA alleles at a false discovery rate of 0.05. A further reported finding was that TCR beta sequences accurately predicted the HLA-A and HLA-B alleles for most subjects in the first cohort. A cluster of highly shared sequence variants was judged likely to represent a technical artifact of the sequencing pipeline. Most CMV-associated TCR beta chains appeared to be HLA-restricted in a later analysis, and the HLA associations seemed to be driven largely by CMV exposure. The cohort was sequenced for TCR beta chains only, and without alpha or paired-chain data the features that could be detected were limited. Assigning TCR associations to individual alleles was difficult when HLA alleles, especially DR and DQ, strongly co-occurred.

The chain is made from TRBV7-9 and TRBJ2-5; 8 bases in between match TRBD1. The J call may not be correct, given that the DNA end is closer to TRBJ2-7. Sequencing used PBMCs. This TCR derives from a man between 25 and 39 years old in good health and CMV-seropositive. The nucleotide sequence is given as TGTGCCAGCAGCGACAGGGGACCCTACGAGCAGTACTTC. This yields the protein CASSDRGPYEQYF.